This entry lists 27 T cell receptor beta chains sequenced from one sample in a study of tissue T cells after allogeneic stem cell transplantation (dated 2022 in TCRdb). The sample's time point label, in plain terms: mouse harvest day 14 after allogeneic transplant. Mouse grafts consisting of 10^7 T-cell-depleted bone marrow cells combined with 10^6 splenic CD5+ T cells were administered by tail vein injection. Library method: the immunoSEQ multiplex PCR assay. In TCRdb, the immuneACCESS table is reduced to in-frame sequences with V and J assigned. These tables do not hold every clone; where another copy was compared, an unresolved V gene accounts for under half, and the others remain unexplained. The sample table contains several thousand clones; only one count was recorded for roughly 34% of them. The ten largest account for 5.1% of the sample. The specimen was skin. These TCRs come from a female BALB/c mouse given C57BL/6 T cells with graft-versus-host disease after an allogeneic hematopoietic cell transplant.

In regard to this clone: The gene names given are mouse names. The missing CDR3 end, 1 residue past where the read stops, is filled in from the germline J gene. The rearrangement joins TRBV26 to TRBJ2-4; D might be TRBD1 (5 bases). This CDR3 region has 14 residues. Trimming shortened V by 2 bases and J by 2 bases, and 8 bases separated the two germline ends. Per germline, CDR1 KGHPV and CDR2 FQNQEV (reference sequence). CDR3 DNA (partial): TGTGCCAGCAGTCTGCCAGGGCCTCAAAACACCTTGTAC. Translation gives CASSLPGPQNTLY. The entire CDR3 protein reads CASSLPGPQNTLYF. Together with reference TRBV26 and TRBJ2-4, the CDR3 gives the full variable domain: NSKVIQTPRYLVKGQGQKAKMRCIPEKGHPVVFWYQQNKNNEFKFLINFQNQEVLQQIDMTEKRFSAECPSNSPCSLEIQSSEAGDSALYLCASSLPGPQNTLYFGAGTRLSVL.

With respect to this clone: The gene names here belong to mouse. The CDR3 extends 1 residue past the end of the read, so its final part is completed from the germline J gene. The rearrangement joins TRBV13-2 to TRBJ1-1, with 8 bases matching TRBD1. J gave up 4 bases and V 5 bases, and 7 bases lay outside the gene matches. This CDR3 spans 14 amino acids. Germline assignment: CDR1 NNHNN and CDR2 SYGAGS (reference sequence). CDR3 bases read: TGTGCCAGCGGGAACCCAGGGGGCGTCACAGAAGTCTTC. Its translation: CASGNPGGVTEVF. The whole CDR3 region reads CASGNPGGVTEVFF.

This clone is labeled large. Here the gene names and germline are mouse. CDR3 loop: CASSRRNTEVFF. The DNA read from the CDR3 is TGTGCCAGCAGTCGTAGAAACACAGAAGTCTTC. V gene TRBV26 combines with J gene TRBJ1-1, with D unresolved. The read terminates 1 residue before the CDR3 end, so the remaining end is supplied by the germline J gene. Germline V lookup: CDR1 KGHPV, CDR2 FQNQEV (reference sequence). The CDR3 is made up of 12 amino acids. The V end lost 4 bases, the J end lost 1 base, and 4 bases lay between the germline ends. The full variable domain, in which reference TRBV26 and TRBJ1-1 provide the parts outside the CDR3, is NSKVIQTPRYLVKGQGQKAKMRCIPEKGHPVVFWYQQNKNNEFKFLINFQNQEVLQQIDMTEKRFSAECPSNSPCSLEIQSSEAGDSALYLCASSRRNTEVFFGKGTRLTVV.

This clone is categorized as medium-sized. These gene names are mouse names. The read ends 1 residue before the CDR3 terminus; that terminus is restored from the germline J gene. This rearrangement joins TRBV16 to TRBJ2-5; 9 bases are shared with TRBD1. Germline lookup yields CDR1 SGHSA and CDR2 FRNQAP. V lost 3 bases to trimming and J lost 6 bases; unmatched junction nucleotides: 4. The CDR3 extends over 14 amino acids. Incomplete CDR3 DNA: TGTGCAAGCAGCTTGCCGGGACAGGGCGACACCCAGTAC. Amino acid sequence: CASSLPGQGDTQY. The full CDR3 reads CASSLPGQGDTQYF.

This clone turned up a few times. Mouse gene names and germline throughout. The read gets to within 1 residue of the CDR3 end, and the germline J gene fills in the rest. V and J are TRBV16 and TRBJ1-1; perhaps TRBD1 as D (6 bases). Between the trimmed V and J ends, which lost 3 bases and 3 bases, there was a span of 11 bases. This CDR3 is built from 14 residues. The V gene's germline CDR1 is SGHSA and CDR2 FRNQAP. Incomplete CDR3 DNA: TGTGCAAGCAGCTTGGGGGGCGCGGACACAGAAGTCTTC. It specifies CASSLGGADTEVF. The whole CDR3 sequence reads CASSLGGADTEVFF.

This clone was detected a few times. All gene names here are mouse names. The read is 1 residue too short to cover the CDR3 end, so that end is filled in from the germline J gene. Different DNA sequences within this sample yield the same CDR3. The V gene is TRBV23, the J gene TRBJ2-1; the table's D call TRBD1 went unverified against the DNA. The CDR3 has 13 residues. Germline values: CDR1 KGHTA, CDR2 FQNQQP. The CDR3 here is CSSSRQNYAEQFF. CDR3 DNA, as far as it was read: TGCTCCAGCAGTCGACAGAACTATGCTGAGCAGTTC. Together with reference TRBV23 and TRBJ2-1, the CDR3 gives the full variable domain: DAAVTQKPRYLIKMKGQEAEMKCIPEKGHTAVFWYQQKQSKELKFLIYFQNQQPLDQIDMVKERFSAVCPSSSLCSLGIRTCEAEDSALYLCSSSRQNYAEQFFGPGTRLTVL.

This clone has only a few counts. Germline and genes: mouse. The observed sequence ends 1 residue before the CDR3 terminus, with the missing tail filled in from the germline J gene. The chain carries TRBV26 and TRBJ1-6, with 9 bases fitting TRBD1. TRBJ1-6 carries the ORF label, with uncertain function. Germline loops: CDR1 KGHPV, CDR2 FQNQEV (reference sequence). This CDR3 is built from 14 residues. With V trimmed by 4 bases and J by 7 bases, 2 bases remained unmatched. The CDR3 region is CASSPGTGNSPLYF. CDR3 DNA, as far as it was read: TGTGCCAGCAGTCCGGGGACAGGGAATTCGCCCCTCTAC.

This clone appeared a few times. The gene symbols are mouse symbols. The CDR3 is cut off 1 residue early in the read; its end comes from the germline J gene. The genes are TRBV15 and TRBJ1-1; possibly TRBD1 for D (6 bases). CDR3 length: 11 residues. The V gene's germline CDR1 is SGHND and CDR2 FRSKSL. V shed 4 bases and J shed 6 bases, with 6 bases lying between them. CDR3 bases read: TGTGCCAGCAGTTCAGGGGCAGAAGTCTTC. It encodes CASSSGAEVF. The CDR3, in full, reads CASSSGAEVFF. The full variable domain, rest sourced from reference TRBV15 and TRBJ1-1, is DAGVTQTPRHEVAEKGQTIILKCEPVSGHNDLFWYRQTKIQGLELLSYFRSKSLMEDGGAFKDRFKAEMLNSSFSTLKIQPTEPKDSAVYLCASSSGAEVFFGKGTRLTVV.

The sample holds a few counts of this clone. Gene names follow the mouse nomenclature. With the read ending 1 residue before the CDR3 end, the germline J gene is used to fill in that end. The rearrangement uses TRBV26 and TRBJ2-5; 9 bases are shared with TRBD1. The germline gives CDR1 KGHPV, CDR2 FQNQEV (reference sequence). After removal of 0 bases from V and 6 bases from J, the junction contained 1 base not matched to a gene. CDR3 size: 14 residues. The CDR3 protein is CASSLSDRGDTQYF. CDR3 DNA, as far as it was read: TGTGCCAGCAGTCTGTCGGACAGGGGTGACACCCAGTAC.

This clone ranks as medium-sized. All gene names here are mouse names. With the read ending 1 residue before the CDR3 end, the germline J gene is used to fill in that end. The rearrangement joins TRBV26 to TRBJ1-3; TRBD1 agrees at 7 bases. Germline trimming cut 6 bases from V and 3 bases from J; bases unmatched to any gene: 2. Germline assignment: CDR1 KGHPV and CDR2 FQNQEV (reference sequence). The CDR3 sequence is 13 residues long. CDR3 sequence: CASRRDSGNTLYF. Partial CDR3 DNA: TGTGCCAGCAGAAGGGACAGTGGAAATACGCTCTAT.

This clone has just a few counts. The listed genes are named as in mouse. Sequencing ends 1 residue short of the CDR3 end; the germline J gene provides the rest. The gene calls are TRBV26 and TRBJ2-4, with no clear D. Trimming took off 6 bases at V and 0 bases at J, with 7 bases between the two ends. The germline V gene has CDR1 KGHPV and CDR2 FQNQEV (reference sequence). This CDR3 has 13 amino acids. CDR3 bases read: TGTGCCAGCAGCCGACAAAGTCAAAACACCTTGTAC. Its translation is CASSRQSQNTLY. The full-length CDR3 reads as CASSRQSQNTLYF.

Regarding this clone: Gene names and germline refer to mouse. The sequenced fragment ends 1 residue before the CDR3 boundary, so the rest is inferred from the germline J gene. The chain recombines TRBV3 with TRBJ2-7, with TRBD1 identical over 8 bases. The CDR3 totals 15 residues. V was clipped by 2 bases and J by 3 bases; unmatched bases: 6. Germline V gene lookup returns CDR1 SNHLY and CDR2 FYNGKV (reference sequence). CDR3 bases read: TGTGCCAGCAGCTTAAGGGCAGGGGGCCTCTATGAACAGTAC. Encoded protein: CASSLRAGGLYEQY. The entire CDR3 protein is CASSLRAGGLYEQYF.

Remarks on this clone: Germline and genes: mouse. Partial CDR3 DNA: TGTGCCTGGAGTCTAGCGCAGGGAGGGTCCGACTACACC. Protein product: CAWSLAQGGSDYT. The whole CDR3 is CAWSLAQGGSDYTF. The V call is TRBV31, the J call TRBJ1-2; D perhaps matches TRBD1 (5 bases). The CDR3 end lies 1 residue beyond the end of the read and is filled in from the germline J gene. This CDR3 contains 14 residues. V was shortened by 0 bases and J by 5 bases, with 13 bases between the two germline ends. Germline loops: CDR1 GKSSPN, CDR2 SITVG.

Concerning this clone itself: Here the gene names and germline are mouse. The read terminates 1 residue before the CDR3 end, so the remaining end is supplied by the germline J gene. Other DNA sequences in this sample translate to the same CDR3. The V and J genes are TRBV3 and TRBJ2-2; 10 nucleotides align to TRBD1. V lost 6 bases and J lost 2; bases outside the gene matches: 0. This CDR3 contains 14 residues. Germline V CDR1 and CDR2: SNHLY, FYNGKV (reference sequence). The DNA read from the CDR3 is TGTGCCAGCAGGACAGGGGGCAACACCGGGCAGCTCTAC. Translation gives CASRTGGNTGQLY. The full CDR3 reads CASRTGGNTGQLYF.

About this clone itself: Germline and genes: mouse. The DNA read from the CDR3 is TGTGCAAGCAGCTTCTACAGGGGAGGGGCAGAAGTCTTC. This sequence encodes CASSFYRGGAEVF. The entire CDR3 is CASSFYRGGAEVFF. The chain uses TRBV16 and TRBJ1-1; TRBD1 matches at 7 bases. Coverage ceases 1 residue before the CDR3 finishes, and the germline J gene fills in the end. V lost 3 bases, J lost 6 bases, and 7 bases stayed unmatched. The CDR3 sequence is 14 residues long. Germline assignment: CDR1 SGHSA and CDR2 FRNQAP. Based on the CDR3 plus reference TRBV16 and TRBJ1-1, the full variable domain is NAGVIQTPRHKVTGKGQEATLWCEPISGHSAVFWYRQTIVQGLEFLTYFRNQAPIDDSGMPKERFSAQMPNQSHSTLKIQSTQPQDSAVYLCASSFYRGGAEVFFGKGTRLTVV.

This clone came up a few times. Genes and germline come from the mouse. The read is 1 residue too short to cover the CDR3 end, so that end is filled in from the germline J gene. The chain combines TRBV16 with TRBJ2-7, with 10 bases matching TRBD1. This CDR3 region has 14 residues. The V gene end was trimmed by 0 bases and the J gene end by 6 bases; junction bases not matched to a gene: 2. Germline assignment: CDR1 SGHSA and CDR2 FRNQAP. The CDR3 sequence: CASSLETGGSEQYF. CDR3 DNA, as far as it was read: TGTGCAAGCAGCTTAGAGACAGGGGGCTCTGAACAGTAC. The variable domain in full, with the rest retrieved from reference TRBV16 and TRBJ2-7, is NAGVIQTPRHKVTGKGQEATLWCEPISGHSAVFWYRQTIVQGLEFLTYFRNQAPIDDSGMPKERFSAQMPNQSHSTLKIQSTQPQDSAVYLCASSLETGGSEQYFGPGTRLTVL.

On this clone: The gene symbols are mouse symbols. The CDR3 end falls 1 residue outside the read, so it is completed with the germline J gene. V usage is TRBV19 and J usage is TRBJ1-6, with 10 positions matching TRBD1. Being an ORF, TRBJ1-6 has a function that is uncertain. J was trimmed by 2 bases and V by 5 bases; bases with no gene match: 1. This CDR3 has 15 residues. Germline CDR1 reads FNHDT; CDR2 reads SITEND (reference sequence). Incomplete CDR3 DNA: TGTGCCAGCAGAGGGACAGGGGCCTATAATTCGCCCCTCTAC. Residues: CASRGTGAYNSPLY. The entire CDR3 protein reads CASRGTGAYNSPLYF.

As for this clone: Gene names follow the mouse nomenclature. CDR3 amino acids: CASSLEGAPQDTQYF. CDR3 DNA, as far as it was read: TGTGCCAGCAGCTTAGAGGGGGCGCCCCAAGACACCCAGTAC. This chain links TRBV3 with TRBJ2-5; tentatively, D is TRBD1 (7 bases). With the read ending 1 residue before the CDR3 end, the germline J gene is used to fill in that end. V lost 1 base and J 2 bases, leaving 10 bases between the germline ends. CDR3 size: 15 residues. Germline V lookup: CDR1 SNHLY, CDR2 FYNGKV (reference sequence).

On this clone itself: The genes and germline here are from mouse. The missing CDR3 end, 1 residue past where the read stops, is filled in from the germline J gene. The identical CDR3 is also encoded by other nucleotide sequences in the sample. V and J are TRBV20 and TRBJ2-3; 10 bases align to TRBD2. This CDR3 spans 17 amino acids. The V gene's germline CDR1 is GFQATS and CDR2 STVNSAI. CDR3 in amino acids: CGARGWGGADSAETLYF. The part of the CDR3 DNA that was read is TGTGGGGCTCGGGGCTGGGGGGGCGCGGATAGTGCAGAAACGCTGTAT.

As regards this clone: The germline and genes are mouse ones. Read coverage stops 1 residue before the CDR3 terminus; the germline J gene supplies the remainder. The chain is built from TRBV3 and TRBJ1-5; no clear D gene. The CDR3 extends over 14 amino acids. V lost 0 bases and J 1 base, leaving 4 bases between the germline ends. Germline assignment: CDR1 SNHLY and CDR2 FYNGKV (reference sequence). The part of the CDR3 DNA that was read is TGTGCCAGCAGCTTAGCGGGGAACAACCAGGCTCCGCTT. Translating gives CASSLAGNNQAPL. The whole CDR3 sequence reads CASSLAGNNQAPLF.

On this clone: Gene names are the mouse ones. The read terminates 1 residue ahead of where the CDR3 ends, so the germline J gene completes it. The V call is TRBV26, the J call TRBJ2-2; 8 nucleotides agree with TRBD1. Per germline, CDR1 KGHPV and CDR2 FQNQEV (reference sequence). Trimming cost V 6 bases and J 4 bases; bases outside gene matches: 4. The CDR3 consists of 14 residues. Here the CDR3 reads CASRSRGLTGQLYF. CDR3 DNA (partial): TGTGCCAGCAGGTCCAGGGGGCTCACCGGGCAGCTCTAC.

This clone was observed a handful of times. Mouse gene names and germline throughout. Coverage ceases 1 residue before the CDR3 finishes, and the germline J gene fills in the end. This chain uses TRBV15 with TRBJ2-2; D remains ambiguous. The CDR3 length is 14 residues. V was pared by 6 bases and J by 0 bases, with 8 bases between. The germline gives CDR1 SGHND, CDR2 FRSKSL. The sequenced CDR3 bases are TGTGCCAGCAGCCCCGACTCAAACACCGGGCAGCTCTAC. As protein: CASSPDSNTGQLY. The whole CDR3 is CASSPDSNTGQLYF.

A remark on this clone: Germline and genes: mouse. The CDR3 end lies 1 residue beyond the end of the read and is filled in from the germline J gene. The genes are TRBV3 and TRBJ1-1; TRBD1 matches at 8 bases. This CDR3 contains 15 residues. V lost 1 base to trimming and J lost 4 bases; unmatched junction nucleotides: 5. Per the germline V gene, CDR1 is SNHLY and CDR2 is FYNGKV (reference sequence). The CDR3 bases that were read are TGTGCCAGCAGCTTAGTCCGGACAGGGTTCACAGAAGTCTTC. This sequence encodes CASSLVRTGFTEVF. The CDR3 in its entirety is CASSLVRTGFTEVFF. The whole variable domain, remainder taken from reference TRBV3 and TRBJ1-1, is GPKVLQIPSHQIIDMGQMVTLNCDPVSNHLYFYWYKQILGQQMEFLVNFYNGKVMEKSKLFKDQFSVERPDGSYFTLKIQPTALEDSAVYFCASSLVRTGFTEVFFGKGTRLTVV.

Worth noting for this clone: These gene names are mouse names. The read ends 1 residue shy of where the CDR3 ends; the end is completed using the germline J gene. The chain uses TRBV26 and TRBJ1-6; D unresolved. TRBJ1-6 carries the ORF label, with uncertain function. The CDR3 has 13 amino acids. Trimming left V 5 bases short and J 4 bases short, with 6 bases between. CDR1 KGHPV and CDR2 FQNQEV come from the germline V gene (reference sequence). The CDR3 bases that were read are TGTGCCAGCAGTAACAGATATAATTCGCCCCTCTAC. This gives the protein CASSNRYNSPLY. The whole CDR3 is CASSNRYNSPLYF.

The count of this clone is one. Gene names are the mouse ones. From the germline J gene comes the end of the CDR3, since the read stops 1 residue before it. V and J are TRBV2 and TRBJ2-1; 9 bases are a match to TRBD2. Germline values: CDR1 LGHNA, CDR2 YSYQKL. V was clipped by 2 bases and J by 1 base; unmatched bases: 0. The CDR3 extends over 15 amino acids. CDR3 bases read: TGTGCCAGCAGCCAAACTGGGGGGAACTATGCTGAGCAGTTC. It encodes CASSQTGGNYAEQF. From start to end, the CDR3 is CASSQTGGNYAEQFF.

A remark on this clone: Gene names and germline refer to mouse. The observed sequence ends 1 residue before the CDR3 terminus, with the missing tail filled in from the germline J gene. The chain carries TRBV26 and TRBJ1-3; D remains unclear. Germline V gene data show CDR1 as KGHPV and CDR2 as FQNQEV (reference sequence). The CDR3 has 14 residues. The V end was cut by 5 bases, the J end by 0 bases, with 8 bases between. The CDR3 spells CASSSTHSGNTLYF. The CDR3 bases that were read are TGTGCCAGCAGTAGCACACATTCTGGAAATACGCTCTAT.

This clone was found a few times. Gene and germline names: mouse. With the read ending 1 residue before the CDR3 end, the germline J gene is used to fill in that end. This chain uses TRBV26 with TRBJ2-1; no reliable D call. Trimming cost V 0 bases and J 0 bases, with 6 bases left between them. The CDR3 runs to 15 residues. Germline-derived CDR1 and CDR2 are KGHPV and FQNQEV (reference sequence). The CDR3 DNA, read in part, is TGTGCCAGCAGTCTGTCTAACGTTAACTATGCTGAGCAGTTC. Residues: CASSLSNVNYAEQF. The whole CDR3 reads CASSLSNVNYAEQFF.